Here is one T cell receptor (beta chain) with its context. What it recognizes is unknown. The trim removed 0 bases at V and 4 bases at J, leaving 8 bases unmatched. The CDR3 runs to 16 residues. Germline V lookup: CDR1 SGDLS, CDR2 YYNGEE. The sample originates from a study of T cell responses to AZD1222 COVID-19 vaccine. Study summary: Researchers grouped second doses given at about 4 or about 12 weeks into one pool. Study observations and caveats: Two AZD1222 administrations were followed by greater Spike-specific TCR breadth and depth. Among spike-specific TCRs, nearly half reportedly target unmutated variant regions. None of the repertoires were sampled until the peak T cell response had passed.

Data came from immunoSEQ multiplex PCR; TCRdb stores just in-frame clones and leaves some out. The data hold some 96,000 clones, with around nine tenths observed a single time. The sequencing used peripheral blood, collected on day 0 of AZD1222 vaccination. This chain joins TRBV9 and TRBJ2-5, with TRBD2 identical over 8 bases. The TCR comes from an adult in good health. This chain's CDR3 is CASSVEGTRSGETQYF. The CDR3 region has the DNA TGTGCCAGCAGCGTAGAAGGGACTAGGTCGGGAGAGACCCAGTACTTC.